What follows are 18 T cell receptor beta chains derived from one specimen sequenced in a study of blood T cell repertoires in COVID-19. Produced via immunoSEQ multiplex PCR; TCRdb's table is partial and in-frame only. The sample carries roughly 280,000 clones, around 86% recorded once. What was sequenced was peripheral blood. These receptors came from a middle-aged man with active or convalescent COVID-19.

The gene calls are TRBV11-2 and TRBJ1-4, with 7 bases that match TRBD1. The CDR3 has 14 amino acids. The ends lost 1 base at V and 8 bases at J; junction bases unmatched: 4. In germline, CDR1 is SGHAT, CDR2 FQNNGV. CDR3 protein: CASSLAGTAEKLFF. The DNA of the CDR3 is TGTGCCAGCAGCTTAGCGGGGACAGCGGAAAAACTGTTTTTT. The whole variable domain, remainder taken from reference TRBV11-2 and TRBJ1-4, is EAGVAQSPRYKIIEKRQSVAFWCNPISGHATLYWYQQILGQGPKLLIQFQNNGVVDDSQLPKDRFSAERLKGVDSTLKIQPAKLEDSAVYLCASSLAGTAEKLFFGSGTQLSVL.

The rearrangement joins TRBV29-1 to TRBJ2-1, with TRBD2 matching over 8 bases. The length of the CDR3 is 16 residues. Trimming took 0 bases from V and 7 from J; bases not matched to a gene: 11. Germline V gene data show CDR1 as SQVTM and CDR2 as ANQGSEA. The CDR3 protein is CSVEDYRTSIGNEQFF. DNA of the CDR3: TGCAGCGTTGAAGATTATAGGACTAGCATTGGGAATGAGCAGTTCTTC.

The V call is TRBV29-1, the J call TRBJ2-1, with D possibly TRBD2 on 5 matching bases. The germline V and J ends were trimmed by 3 bases and 2 bases, with 14 bases remaining between them. CDR1 is SQVTM, CDR2 ANQGSEA, per germline. This CDR3 region has 15 residues. CDR3 in DNA: TGCAGCGTTGATGGCGTGGGAGTAACCTACAATGAGCAGTTCTTC. The encoded protein is CSVDGVGVTYNEQFF.

The J gene is TRBJ2-7, the V gene TRBV5-1; 8 bases match TRBD1. The CDR3 runs 14 residues. Germline CDR1 SGHRS, CDR2 YFSETQ. The trim removed 0 bases at V and 1 base at J, leaving 0 bases unmatched. The CDR3 loop is CASSLDRGSYEQYF. In DNA, the CDR3 is TGCGCCAGCAGCTTGGACAGGGGGTCCTACGAGCAGTACTTC. Full variable domain (remainder filled in from reference TRBV5-1 and TRBJ2-7): KAGVTQTPRYLIKTRGQQVTLSCSPISGHRSVSWYQQTPGQGLQFLFEYFSETQRNKGNFPGRFSGRQFSNSRSEMNVSTLELGDSALYLCASSLDRGSYEQYFGPGTRLTVT.

With respect to this clone: An end of the junction does not agree with germline; a read error may underlie this. This sequence joins TRBV7-7 and TRBJ2-1; 14 bases fit TRBD2. CDR1 SSHAT and CDR2 FNYEAQ come from the germline V gene (reference sequence). The CDR3 has 15 amino acids. CDR3 in DNA: TGTGCTAGCAGCCCGGGACTAGCGGGAGAGCATGAGCAGTTCTTC. It encodes CASSPGLAGEHEQFF.

V and J are TRBV5-4 and TRBJ2-5; 7 bases map to TRBD1. V lost 4 bases and J lost 5; bases outside the gene matches: 8. Germline loops: CDR1 SGHNT, CDR2 YYREEE (reference sequence). CDR3 length: 14 residues. CDR3 coding DNA: TGTGCCAGCAGCCCCGGGACAGCCGGGGAGACCCAGTACTTC. It yields the protein CASSPGTAGETQYF.

V gene TRBV10-3 combines with J gene TRBJ2-7, with D perhaps matching TRBD2 (7 bases). The CDR3 covers 16 residues. V lost 0 bases and J 3 bases, leaving 15 bases between the germline ends. Germline V gene lookup returns CDR1 ENHRY and CDR2 SYGVKD. CDR3 bases: TGTGCCATCAGTGAGTCGGCCGGGGGGCGAGTCTACGAGCAGTACTTC. Protein sequence: CAISESAGGRVYEQYF.

The rearrangement joins TRBV19 to TRBJ1-1, with 9 bases fitting TRBD1. The CDR3 loop spans 16 amino acids. The V gene end was trimmed by 5 bases and the J gene end by 5 bases; junction bases not matched to a gene: 12. Germline-derived CDR1 and CDR2 are LNHDA and SQIVND (reference sequence). The CDR3 sequence: CASSPFEGTGFTEAFF. The CDR3 nucleotides are TGTGCCAGTAGTCCCTTCGAGGGGACAGGGTTTACTGAAGCTTTCTTT.

The chain has TRBV11-2 and TRBJ1-2; tentatively, D is TRBD1 (6 bases). Trimming pared 0 bases from V and 1 base from J, leaving 15 bases between. The CDR3 is made up of 17 amino acids. In germline, CDR1 is SGHAT, CDR2 FQNNGV. The CDR3 loop is CASSLDGWDTINYGYTF. The CDR3, as DNA: TGTGCCAGCAGCTTAGACGGTTGGGACACCATTAACTATGGCTACACCTTC.

V usage is TRBV5-1 and J usage is TRBJ2-7; TRBD1 agrees at 7 bases. The CDR3 spans 13 residues. The V gene end was trimmed by 6 bases and the J gene end by 12 bases; junction bases not matched to a gene: 15. Germline CDR1 reads SGHRS; CDR2 reads YFSETQ. The CDR3 DNA is TGCGCCAGCACTACGGGGACAGCCGATGCGGTGTACTTC. Translating gives CASTTGTADAVYF.

The chain combines TRBV19 with TRBJ1-1, with D possibly matching TRBD1 (5 bases). In germline, CDR1 is LNHDA, CDR2 SQIVND (reference sequence). The CDR3 contains 14 residues. Trimming left V 6 bases short and J 3 bases short, with 14 bases between. For the CDR3, the DNA is TGTGCCAGTAGCGTCCGAAGGGGTGACACTGAAGCTTTCTTT. It is translated as CASSVRRGDTEAFF.

This clone was seen just once. V and J are TRBV19 and TRBJ1-2; D is undetermined. The V gene's germline CDR1 is LNHDA and CDR2 SQIVND (reference sequence). This CDR3 region has 13 residues. With 3 bases removed from V and 1 base from J, the gap between germline ends came to 6 bases. The CDR3 sequence is CASSMEGNYGYTF. The CDR3 DNA reads as TGTGCCAGTAGTATGGAGGGTAACTATGGCTACACCTTC.

This clone was seen only once. CDR3 protein: CASDRSRVPNYGYTF. Here the CDR3 DNA reads TGTGCCAGTGACAGGTCACGGGTGCCGAACTATGGCTACACCTTC. This chain connects TRBV21-1 to TRBJ1-2; TRBD1 is the table's D call, not checked against the DNA. TRBV21-1 is a listed pseudogene. The CDR3 is 15 amino acids.

This clone has at least ten counts. The rearrangement joins TRBV7-8 to TRBJ2-3; 12 nucleotides line up with TRBD1. The germline gives CDR1 SGHVS, CDR2 FQNEAQ. J gave up 5 bases and V 5 bases, and 8 bases lay outside the gene matches. This CDR3 is built from 16 residues. CDR3 sequence (DNA): TGTGCCAGCAGCAGAGGGACAGGGGGCGCGAAAGATACGCAGTATTTT. Residues: CASSRGTGGAKDTQYF.

This clone occurred once. The same CDR3 is also encoded by other DNA sequences in this sample. The chain carries TRBV12-3 or TRBV12-4 and TRBJ2-5; D is uncertain. V lost 6 bases and J 4 bases, leaving 6 bases between the germline ends. This CDR3 region has 11 residues. CDR3 DNA sequence: TGTGCCAGCAGCCTGAGAGAGACCCAGTACTTC. Translated, it gives CASSLRETQYF.

The genes are TRBV2 and TRBJ1-6; D remains unclear. This CDR3 is built from 15 residues. The germline V and J ends were trimmed by 6 bases and 7 bases, with 16 bases remaining between them. Germline values: CDR1 SNHLY, CDR2 FYNNEI. Here the CDR3 reads CASSFMEAGNSPLHF. CDR3 in DNA: TGTGCCAGCAGCTTCATGGAAGCGGGGAATTCACCCCTCCACTTT.

This clone was seen once. This rearrangement joins TRBV5-1 to TRBJ2-5; 13 nucleotides align to TRBD2. Germline loops: CDR1 SGHRS, CDR2 YFSETQ. The CDR3 runs to 17 residues. The V and J ends lost 2 bases and 5 bases, in that order; junction bases with no gene match: 9. This CDR3 reads CASSFLLAGGPGETQYF. The DNA for the CDR3 is TGCGCCAGCAGCTTTCTACTAGCGGGGGGGCCCGGGGAGACCCAGTACTTC.

This clone has at least ten counts. This chain uses TRBV2 with TRBJ2-1, with 13 bases that match TRBD2. This CDR3 region has 15 residues. Germline V lookup: CDR1 SNHLY, CDR2 FYNNEI. V lost 6 bases, J lost 12 bases, and 11 bases stayed unmatched. For the CDR3, the DNA is TGTGCCAGCAGGGTACTAGCGGGAGGGCCAGGTAGGCAGTTCTTC. It codes for CASRVLAGGPGRQFF.